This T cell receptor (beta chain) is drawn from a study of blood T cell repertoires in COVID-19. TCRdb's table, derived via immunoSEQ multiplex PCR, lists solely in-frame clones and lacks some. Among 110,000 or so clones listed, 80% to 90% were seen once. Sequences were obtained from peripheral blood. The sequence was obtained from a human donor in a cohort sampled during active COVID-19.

CDR3 amino acids: CASSADRDYGYTF. In nucleotides, the CDR3 is TGTGCCAGCAGCGCCGACAGGGACTATGGCTACACCTTC. The chain joins TRBV12-3 or TRBV12-4 to TRBJ1-2; the match to TRBD1 covers 7 bases. The CDR3 consists of 13 residues. With V trimmed by 6 bases and J by 3 bases, 4 bases remained unmatched.